These T cell receptor beta chains were read from a single sample in a study of CD8+ T cells in alopecia areata. This table comes from immunoSEQ multiplex PCR, and its TCRdb copy is limited to in-frame clones, with some not included. The repertoire holds some 170,000 clones, with 58% as singletons. Sequences were derived from CD4+ T cells sorted from blood, sampled at approximately week 55, from a patient treated with tofacitinib. The receptors were gathered from a human donor with alopecia areata. Each CDR3 is given with its conserved first and last residue. The D gene is left open where the match is weak. Part of the rows lack a size; the others show once, few, many or a class for expanded clones.

>TRBV4-1|TRBJ2-4|-|TRBD2
CASSRGLAGGRAKNIQYF
TGCGCCAGCAGCCGCGGACTAGCGGGGGGCCGAGCCAAAAACATTCAGTACTTC
>TRBV5-1|TRBJ2-7|few|-
CASSFTVSYEQYF
TGCGCCAGCAGCTTCACAGTCTCCTACGAGCAGTACTTC
>TRBV19|TRBJ2-1|-|-
CASSISNEQFF
TGTGCCAGTAGTATATCTAATGAGCAGTTCTTC
>TRBV15|TRBJ2-2|-|-
CATGGTVHTGELFF
TGTGCCACCGGGGGGACAGTACACACCGGGGAGCTGTTTTTT
>TRBV5-1|TRBJ2-3|-|-
CASTLDRFEDTQYF
TGCGCCAGCACCTTGGACCGGTTCGAAGATACGCAGTATTTT
>TRBV30|TRBJ1-2|-|TRBD1
CAWIIQGQGANYGYTF
TGTGCCTGGATCATTCAAGGACAGGGGGCTAACTATGGCTACACCTTC
>TRBV30|TRBJ1-6|-|TRBD1
CAWSAYRGRNSPLHF
TGTGCCTGGAGTGCTTACAGGGGACGAAATTCACCCCTCCACTTT
>TRBV7-9|TRBJ1-6|-|TRBD1
CASSQRTGNSPLHF
TGTGCCAGCAGCCAGCGGACAGGGAATTCACCCCTCCACTTT
>TRBV6-1|TRBJ2-3|-|-
CASSSEADTQYF
TGTGCCAGCAGTTCCGAGGCGGATACGCAGTATTTT
>TRBV9|TRBJ2-7|-|-
CASTIGPTGAYEQYF
TGTGCCAGCACCATAGGTCCGACCGGGGCCTACGAGCAGTACTTC
>TRBV30|TRBJ2-6|-|-
CAWSIGLGANVLTF
TGTGCCTGGAGTATAGGTTTGGGGGCCAACGTCCTGACTTTC
>TRBV5-4|TRBJ2-3|few|TRBD1
CASSFGTESGTDTQYF
TGTGCCAGCAGCTTCGGGACAGAATCGGGCACAGATACGCAGTATTTT
>TRBV18|TRBJ1-1|-|-
CASSTQGKGQSEAFF
TGTGCCAGCTCGACTCAGGGCAAGGGGCAAAGTGAAGCTTTCTTT
>TRBV29-1|TRBJ1-5|-|TRBD1
CSVETGGGNQPQHF
TGCAGCGTTGAGACAGGGGGAGGCAATCAGCCCCAGCATTTT
>TRBV28|TRBJ2-2|-|-
CASTANTGELFF
TGTGCCAGCACCGCCAACACCGGGGAGCTGTTTTTT
>TRBV5-1|TRBJ1-1|-|TRBD1
CASSPDGTGNTEAFF
TGCGCCAGCAGCCCGGATGGGACAGGGAACACTGAAGCTTTCTTT
>TRBV30|TRBJ1-6|-|-
CAWSVRGNSPLHF
TGTGCCTGGAGTGTACGCGGAAATTCACCCCTCCACTTT
>TRBV10-3|TRBJ2-3|-|-
CAISPLRDTQYF
TGTGCCATCAGTCCCCTTAGGGATACGCAGTATTTT
>TRBV9|TRBJ1-6|few|-
CASSVTTGERSDLHF
TGTGCCAGCAGCGTAACGACCGGGGAGCGGTCGGACCTCCACTTT
>TRBV7-8|TRBJ1-6|few|-
CASSLDARGNSPLHF
TGTGCCAGCAGCTTAGATGCCAGGGGTAATTCACCCCTCCACTTT
>TRBV5-5|TRBJ2-1|-|TRBD2
CASSLTSGGAGSYNEQFF
TGTGCCAGCAGCTTGACTAGCGGGGGGGCCGGAAGCTACAATGAGCAGTTCTTC
>TRBV29-1|TRBJ2-5|-|TRBD2
CSVEDRVGVAGKETQYF
TGCAGCGTTGAAGATCGGGTCGGCGTAGCGGGGAAAGAGACCCAGTACTTC
>TRBV20-1|TRBJ2-3|-|-
CSVGPDTQYF
TGCAGTGTAGGCCCAGATACGCAGTATTTT
>TRBV7-9|TRBJ2-3|-|-
CASSTGPSTDTQYF
TGTGCCAGCAGTACAGGCCCTAGCACAGATACGCAGTATTTT
>TRBV15|TRBJ2-7|-|-
CATSRDRVYEQYF
TGTGCCACCAGCAGAGACAGGGTGTACGAGCAGTACTTC
>TRBV29-1|TRBJ2-3|-|-
CSVGHGARDTQYF
TGCAGCGTAGGACATGGGGCGCGGGATACGCAGTATTTT
>TRBV6-6|TRBJ1-5|-|-
CASSYSTQNSNQPQHF
TGTGCCAGCAGTTACTCAACGCAGAATAGCAATCAGCCCCAGCATTTT
>TRBV7-8|TRBJ2-5|-|TRBD2
CASSYIRQFALGGSQETQYF
TGTGCCAGCAGCTACATTAGACAATTCGCTCTCGGGGGGTCCCAAGAGACCCAGTACTTC
>TRBV6-5|TRBJ2-7|-|TRBD2
CASSAGTSAYEQYF
TGTGCCAGCAGTGCCGGGACTAGCGCGTACGAGCAGTACTTC
>TRBV27|TRBJ2-2|-|-
CASSLYRNTGELFF
TGTGCCAGCAGTTTATACCGAAACACCGGGGAGCTGTTTTTT
>TRBV30|TRBJ1-6|few|TRBD1
CAWSLGQDGSPLHF
TGTGCCTGGAGTTTGGGACAGGACGGCTCACCCCTCCACTTT
>TRBV4-2|TRBJ2-5|-|TRBD2
CASSQDRRGGRETQYF
TGTGCCAGCAGCCAAGACCGGCGGGGGGGCCGGGAGACCCAGTACTTC
>TRBV30|TRBJ1-3|few|-
CAWSLLDGTVSGNTIYF
TGTGCCTGGAGTCTCTTGGACGGAACTGTCTCTGGAAACACCATATATTTT
>TRBV23-1|TRBJ2-2|-|-
CASSRQINTGELFF
TGCGCCAGCAGTCGACAGATCAACACCGGGGAGCTGTTTTTT
>TRBV4-2|TRBJ1-1|once|TRBD1
CASSPGTGDTEAFF
TGTGCCAGCAGCCCAGGGACAGGGGACACTGAAGCTTTCTTT
>TRBV27|TRBJ2-7|-|TRBD2
CASSLEAGGSYEQYF
TGTGCCAGCAGTTTAGAAGCGGGGGGCTCCTACGAGCAGTACTTC
>TRBV9|TRBJ2-5|-|-
CASGVSTDQETQYF
TGTGCCAGCGGCGTATCGACAGACCAAGAGACCCAGTACTTC
>TRBV29-1|TRBJ1-1|-|TRBD1
CSARGQANTEAFF
TGCAGCGCCAGGGGACAGGCGAACACTGAAGCTTTCTTT
>TRBV7-2|TRBJ1-6|-|-
CASSLGTLYNSPLHF
TGTGCCAGCAGCTTAGGGACACTCTATAATTCACCCCTCCACTTT
>TRBV19|TRBJ2-2|-|-
CASSSQGVGELFF
TGTGCCAGTAGTAGTCAGGGTGTCGGGGAGCTGTTTTTT
>TRBV7-2|TRBJ1-5|few|-
CASSSMGNQPQHF
TGTGCCAGCAGCTCCATGGGCAATCAGCCCCAGCATTTT
>TRBV19|TRBJ2-3|-|TRBD1
CASSPGQNTDTQYF
TGTGCCAGTAGTCCGGGACAGAACACAGATACGCAGTATTTT
>TRBV2|TRBJ1-5|-|-
CASTEGLRNQPQHF
TGTGCCAGCACCGAAGGGCTACGCAATCAGCCCCAGCATTTT
>TRBV5-1|TRBJ2-7|-|-
CASSLDGYEQYF
TGCGCCAGCAGCTTGGACGGCTACGAGCAGTACTTC
>TRBV29-1|TRBJ2-1|few|TRBD1
CSVTPGQGAAYNEQFF
TGCAGCGTCACCCCGGGACAGGGGGCGGCGTACAATGAGCAGTTCTTC
>TRBV30|TRBJ1-6|-|TRBD1
CAWEAGGGGASYNSPLHF
TGTGCCTGGGAGGCGGGTGGAGGGGGCGCCTCCTATAATTCACCCCTCCACTTT
>TRBV5-6|TRBJ2-1|-|-
CASSKGPHNEQFF
TGTGCCAGCAGCAAGGGACCTCACAATGAGCAGTTCTTC
>TRBV4-1|TRBJ1-1|-|-
CASSSVRVMNTEAFF
TGCGCCAGCAGCTCCGTAAGGGTTATGAACACTGAAGCTTTCTTT
>TRBV6-1|TRBJ1-2|few|-
CASSEGSYGYTF
TGTGCCAGCAGTGAGGGAAGCTATGGCTACACCTTC
>TRBV11-2|TRBJ2-1|many|-
CASSTGSGRSHEQFF
TGTGCCAGCAGCACCGGCAGCGGCCGCAGCCATGAGCAGTTCTTC
>TRBV30|TRBJ1-2|-|-
CAWPGKGGYGYTF
TGTGCCTGGCCCGGAAAAGGAGGCTATGGCTACACCTTC
>TRBV30|TRBJ1-3|-|TRBD1
CAWSLGQGAGNTIYF
TGTGCCTGGAGTCTCGGACAGGGAGCCGGAAACACCATATATTTT
>TRBV6-5|TRBJ2-4|-|TRBD1
CASGWTGAIQYF
TGTGCCAGCGGCTGGACAGGGGCCATTCAGTACTTC
>TRBV30|TRBJ2-1|-|TRBD2
CAWSVSGDYNEQFF
TGTGCCTGGAGTGTTAGCGGGGATTACAATGAGCAGTTCTTC
>TRBV29-1|TRBJ2-2|-|-
CSSRVLGNGELFF
TGCAGCTCCCGTGTGTTGGGGAACGGGGAGCTGTTTTTT
>TRBV30|TRBJ1-1|-|-
CAWINGAYTEAFF
TGTGCCTGGATAAACGGGGCCTACACTGAAGCTTTCTTT
>TRBV5-1|TRBJ1-1|few|-
CASSLGQAGGEAFF
TGCGCCAGCAGCTTGGGACAGGCTGGGGGTGAAGCTTTCTTT
>TRBV10-3|TRBJ2-7|-|TRBD1
CAISRTGYEQYF
TGTGCCATCAGTCGGACAGGCTACGAGCAGTACTTC